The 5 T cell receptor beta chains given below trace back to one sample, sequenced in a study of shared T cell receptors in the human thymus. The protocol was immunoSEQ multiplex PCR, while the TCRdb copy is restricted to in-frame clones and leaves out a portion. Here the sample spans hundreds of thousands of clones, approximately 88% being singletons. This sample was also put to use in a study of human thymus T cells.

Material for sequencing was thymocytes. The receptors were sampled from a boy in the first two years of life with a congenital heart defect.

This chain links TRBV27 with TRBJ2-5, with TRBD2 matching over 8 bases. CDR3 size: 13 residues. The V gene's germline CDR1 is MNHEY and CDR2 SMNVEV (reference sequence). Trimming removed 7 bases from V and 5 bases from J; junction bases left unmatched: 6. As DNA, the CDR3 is TGTGCCAGCAAGCGGGAGAGGGATGAGACCCAGTACTTC. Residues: CASKRERDETQYF.

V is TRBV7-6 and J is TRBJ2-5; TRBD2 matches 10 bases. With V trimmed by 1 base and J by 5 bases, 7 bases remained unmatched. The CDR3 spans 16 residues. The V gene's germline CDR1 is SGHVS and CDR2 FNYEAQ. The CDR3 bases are TGTGCCAGCAGCTTAGGTCCTAGCGGGAGATTGGAGACCCAGTACTTC. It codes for CASSLGPSGRLETQYF.

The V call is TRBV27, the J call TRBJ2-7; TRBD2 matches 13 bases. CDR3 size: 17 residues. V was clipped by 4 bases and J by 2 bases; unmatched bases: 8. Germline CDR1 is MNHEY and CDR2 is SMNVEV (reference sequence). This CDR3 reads CASSSRITSGRAYEQYF. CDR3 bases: TGTGCCAGCAGTTCAAGGATTACTAGCGGGAGGGCCTACGAGCAGTACTTC.

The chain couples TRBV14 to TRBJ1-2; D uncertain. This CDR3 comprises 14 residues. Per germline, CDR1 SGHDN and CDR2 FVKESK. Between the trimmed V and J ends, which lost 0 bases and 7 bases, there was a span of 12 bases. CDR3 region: CASSQDREDCGYTF. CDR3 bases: TGTGCCAGCAGCCAAGACCGGGAGGACTGTGGCTACACCTTC. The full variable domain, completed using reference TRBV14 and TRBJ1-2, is EAGVTQFPSHSVIEKGQTVTLRCDPISGHDNLYWYRRVMGKEIKFLLHFVKESKQDESGMPNNRFLAERTGGTYSTLKVQPAELEDSGVYFCASSQDREDCGYTFGSGTRLTVV.

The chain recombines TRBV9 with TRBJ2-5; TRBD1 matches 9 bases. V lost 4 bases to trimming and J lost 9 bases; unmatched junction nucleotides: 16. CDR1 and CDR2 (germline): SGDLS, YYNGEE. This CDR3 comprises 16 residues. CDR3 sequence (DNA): TGTGCCAGCAGCCCATGGACAGGGGCCCAGAGGGGGGCCCAGTACTTC. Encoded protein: CASSPWTGAQRGAQYF.